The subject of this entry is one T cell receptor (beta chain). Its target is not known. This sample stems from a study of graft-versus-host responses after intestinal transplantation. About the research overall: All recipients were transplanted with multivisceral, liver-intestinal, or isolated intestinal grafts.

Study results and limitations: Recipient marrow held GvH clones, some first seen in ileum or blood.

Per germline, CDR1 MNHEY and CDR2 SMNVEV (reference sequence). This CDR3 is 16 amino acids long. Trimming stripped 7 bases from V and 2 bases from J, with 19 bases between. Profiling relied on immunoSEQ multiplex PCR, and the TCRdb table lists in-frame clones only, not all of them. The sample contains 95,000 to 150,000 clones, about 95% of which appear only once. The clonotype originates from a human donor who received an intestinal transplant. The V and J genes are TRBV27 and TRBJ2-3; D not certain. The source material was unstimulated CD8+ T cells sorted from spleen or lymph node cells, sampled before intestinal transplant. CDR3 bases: TGTGCCAGCAACTCGTTCGGGCTAGGATTCACAGATACGCAGTATTTT. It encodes CASNSFGLGFTDTQYF.